Described below is a single T cell receptor (beta chain) sequence and its context. Germline V gene sequence: CDR1 SGHNT, CDR2 YYREEE (reference sequence). V lost 4 bases, J lost 8 bases, and 24 bases lay in between. CDR3 length equals 16 residues. This specimen belongs to a study of blood T cell repertoires in COVID-19. Study as a whole: Sites in the United States, Italy and Spain provided acute and convalescent COVID-19 samples. PBMCs, B-cell-depleted T cells, or T cells provided the cDNA or gDNA that made up the material.

The authors' processing: Estimation of nucleated cell counts relied on the amplification of reference gene primers. TCRdb keeps only in-frame clones here, not all; method: immunoSEQ multiplex PCR. D and trimming come from the DNA, and the V and J calls and clone size come from that table. The table lists 200,000 to 250,000 clones, approximately 80% of them singletons. The source of this sequence is a woman in her fifties or sixties with acute or convalescent COVID-19. Sample: peripheral blood. The V and J genes are TRBV5-4 and TRBJ1-2, with a possible D match to TRBD1 (5 bases). CDR3 region: CASSPILTGGTGGYTF. As DNA, the CDR3 is TGTGCCAGCAGCCCTATCCTTACGGGGGGTACCGGGGGCTACACCTTC.